This is a list of T cell receptor beta chains from one sample in a study of cytomegalovirus exposure and HLA in healthy donors. TCRdb's copy holds only in-frame clones and misses some; the assay was immunoSEQ multiplex PCR. The sample includes about 200,000 clones. Sequencing used PBMCs. Receptors originate from a man aged 25 to 40 in good health and CMV-seronegative. The CDR3 runs from the conserved cysteine through the conserved F or W. The order of the fields is D gene, J gene, V gene, CDR3 protein, CDR3 DNA. A D gene is named only where the DNA matches it firmly.

>.|TRBJ2-2|TRBV6-1
CASSEAGGQSGELFF
TGTGCCAGCAGTGAAGCGGGGGGTCAATCCGGGGAGCTGTTTTTT
>TRBD2|TRBJ2-7|TRBV4-1
CASSQRRSSGSYEQYF
TGCGCCAGCAGCCAAAGAAGGTCTAGCGGGAGTTACGAGCAGTACTTC
>TRBD1|TRBJ1-5|TRBV19
CASSLGQGSHQPQHF
TGTGCCAGTAGTCTCGGACAGGGCTCCCATCAGCCCCAGCATTTT
>.|TRBJ1-2|TRBV28
CASSYGYGYTF
TGTGCCAGCAGCTATGGTTATGGCTACACCTTC
>.|TRBJ1-4|TRBV11-3
CASGDRANEKLFF
TGTGCCAGCGGAGACAGAGCAAATGAAAAACTGTTTTTT
>.|TRBJ2-3|TRBV4-3
CASSRQVTGPTDTQYF
TGCGCCAGCAGCCGTCAGGTGACAGGACCCACAGATACGCAGTATTTT
>.|TRBJ1-1|TRBV4-1
CASSQIPAGVNTEAFF
TGCGCCAGCAGCCAGATCCCCGCGGGCGTGAACACTGAAGCTTTCTTT
>.|TRBJ1-6|TRBV6-5
CASSYDAGDNSPLHF
TGTGCCAGCAGTTACGACGCAGGGGACAATTCACCCCTCCACTTT
>.|TRBJ2-1|TRBV6-1
CASSESSGGGNEQFF
TGTGCCAGCAGTGAGAGTAGCGGTGGGGGCAATGAGCAGTTCTTC
>.|TRBJ1-5|TRBV4-1
CASSQVSGSGNQPQHF
TGCGCCAGCAGCCAAGTTTCAGGGTCGGGCAATCAGCCCCAGCATTTT
>TRBD1|TRBJ1-5|TRBV30
CAWSDGDRSQHF
TGTGCCTGGAGTGATGGGGACAGGAGCCAGCATTTT